This T cell receptor beta chain was found in a study of blood T cell repertoires in COVID-19. Across the whole study: Some COVID-19 samples were acute and others convalescent; all came from the United States, Italy and Spain. PBMCs, B-cell-depleted T cells, or T cells provided the cDNA or gDNA that made up the material.

Original handling: From reference gene primer amplification, estimates of nucleated cell counts were derived. TCRdb keeps only in-frame clones here, not all; method: immunoSEQ multiplex PCR. That table furnishes V, J and clone size, whereas the DNA furnished D and trimming. The sample yields about 22,000 clones, 91% seen once. Germline V gene lookup returns CDR1 LGHDT and CDR2 YNNKEL (reference sequence). Trimming shortened V by 4 bases and J by 6 bases, and 13 bases separated the two germline ends. The CDR3 consists of 13 residues. Sequences were obtained from peripheral blood. This sequence was found in a woman aged 65 to 85 with active COVID-19. The chain combines TRBV3-1 (or the pseudogene TRBV3-2) with TRBJ2-7; D gene ambiguous. The CDR3 protein is CASSRTRLVEQYF. CDR3 coding DNA: TGTGCCAGCAGCCGAACGAGACTTGTCGAGCAGTACTTC.